This T cell receptor (beta chain) was documented in a study of shared clonotypes between healthy human individuals. V was cut by 7 bases and J by 3 bases, with 12 bases left in between. Germline V lookup: CDR1 LNHDA, CDR2 SQIVND (reference sequence). This CDR3 is 13 amino acids long. Worth noting for this clone: Its antigen is still unknown.

Study findings and constraints: Memory subsets had estimated richness that was generally smaller than that of naive subsets. Shared clonotypes: 4.5% to 6% naive CD4, roughly 3.5% naive CD8, under 2.5% memory CD4, under 0.45% memory CD8.

Only in-frame clones appear in the TCRdb table, and some are missing; sequencing was by immunoSEQ multiplex PCR. The data show roughly 760,000 clones, approximately 74% seen once. This clonotype originated in a woman aged 25 to 45 in good health. The chain joins TRBV19 to TRBJ1-1; D might be TRBD1 (6 bases). Sequencing used memory CD4+ T cells sorted from blood. Subset given: CD45RA-negative fraction. CDR3 protein: CASTLHRDTEAFF. In DNA form, the CDR3 reads TGTGCCAGTACCCTCCACAGGGACACTGAAGCTTTCTTT.